This T cell receptor beta chain was identified in a study of regulatory T cells in long-lasting Graves disease. Study results and limitations: Because few samples were included, accuracy may have been lower.

Assembly of TCR beta libraries relied on iRepertoire HTBI primers together with Arm-PCR of CDR3 regions. TCRdb recomputed calls from the multiplex PCR reads with MiXCR, one row per CDR3 protein. The table records 350,000 to 450,000 distinct CDR3 sequences, about 20% of them present only once. Time point here: persistent/refractory GD, antithyroid drugs over 5 years with positive TRAb. Scientists built the TCR library using RNA that was extracted from PBMCs. Germline CDR1 is SGHKS and CDR2 is YYEKEE (reference sequence). V dropped 0 bases and J dropped 6; count of bases not matched to a gene: 7. The CDR3 extends over 16 amino acids. This clonotype showed up just a few times. The target antigen is unknown.

The receptor was derived from a female donor with Graves disease. Sequences were derived from peripheral blood mononuclear cells (PBMCs), sampled when the disease was refractory, from a patient treated with antithyroid drugs. The chain carries TRBV5-5 and TRBJ1-4, with 8 bases aligning to TRBD1. CDR3: CASSLDRGFMDEKLFF. The CDR3 DNA is TGTGCCAGCAGCTTGGACAGGGGGTTTATGGATGAAAAACTGTTTTTT.